Listed here are 26 T cell receptor beta chains from one sample, sequenced in a study of monozygotic twins with inflammatory bowel disease. One entry per CDR3 protein, without DNA, is what TCRdb gives after re-calling the 5' RACE reads. Recorded for this sample: about 350,000 distinct CDR3 sequences. The source material was blood. These receptors all come from a human donor with ulcerative colitis or Crohn's disease, or a healthy co-twin of an affected twin (not recorded which).

The chain has TRBV3-1 and TRBJ1-2. Germline V lookup: CDR1 LGHDT, CDR2 YNNKEL (reference sequence). The CDR3 consists of 13 residues. Here the CDR3 reads CASSQDSRYGYTF.

The V gene is TRBV30, the J gene TRBJ2-7. This CDR3 region has 11 residues. CDR1 and CDR2 from the germline V gene are GTSNPN and SVGIG (reference sequence). The CDR3 loop reads CAWSLIHEQYF.

This chain links TRBV19 with TRBJ2-5; TCRdb names TRBD1, which stays unverified in the absence of DNA. Germline loops: CDR1 LNHDA, CDR2 SQIVND (reference sequence). The CDR3 length is 14 residues. The CDR3 loop is CASTPGSSRETQYF.

The chain's CDR3 is CASSPDRGGSYNSPLHF. The chain carries TRBV28 and TRBJ1-6; lacking DNA, the TRBD1 call made by TCRdb goes unchecked. This CDR3 comprises 17 residues. The germline V gene has CDR1 MDHEN and CDR2 SYDVKM.

The V call is TRBV6-6, the J call TRBJ1-1; no DNA is available, so the TRBD1 call from TCRdb remains unchecked. Germline-derived CDR1 and CDR2 are MNHNY and SVGAGI (reference sequence). The CDR3 totals 12 residues. Here the CDR3 reads CASGTGATEAFF.

This chain links TRBV18 with TRBJ1-1; absent DNA, TCRdb's TRBD1 call cannot be checked. The CDR3 is made up of 12 amino acids. From germline, CDR1 is KGHSH and CDR2 LQKENI. CDR3 residues: CASSVQDTEAFF.

The chain links TRBV5-4 to TRBJ2-5; TCRdb outputs TRBD1, but without DNA this stays unchecked. Germline values: CDR1 SGHNT, CDR2 YYREEE (reference sequence). The CDR3 contains 12 residues. The CDR3 reads CASSAPGETQYF.

The V gene is TRBV20-1, the J gene TRBJ1-2; no DNA is available, so the TRBD1 call from TCRdb remains unchecked. The CDR3 is 17 residues long. Germline lookup yields CDR1 DFQATT and CDR2 SNEGSKA (reference sequence). The CDR3 loop is CSARDYLFQGARDGYTF.

The chain couples TRBV13 to TRBJ1-1; TCRdb's assignment of TRBD1 cannot be checked, as there is no DNA. The CDR3 consists of 13 residues. From germline, CDR1 is PRHDT and CDR2 FYEKMQ (reference sequence). This chain's CDR3 is CASSLEDRAEAFF. Combining the CDR3 with reference TRBV13 and TRBJ1-1 gives the whole variable domain AAGVIQSPRHLIKEKRETATLKCYPIPRHDTVYWYQQGPGQDPQFLISFYEKMQSDKGSIPDRFSAQQFSDYHSELNMSSLELGDSALYFCASSLEDRAEAFFGQGTRLTVV.

The chain employs TRBV4-3 and TRBJ2-1; as DNA is missing, the TRBD1 call by TCRdb cannot be tested. CDR3 length: 13 amino acids. Germline V CDR1 and CDR2: LGHNA, YSLEER. This CDR3 reads CASSGRGHNEQFF.

The chain recombines TRBV6-2 or TRBV6-3 with TRBJ1-5; the D call from TCRdb, TRBD1, cannot be confirmed without DNA. CDR3 length: 17 amino acids. From germline, CDR1 is MNHEY and CDR2 SVGEGT. This CDR3 is CASSRDRGDVGNQPQHF.

This chain links TRBV2 with TRBJ2-7; the TCRdb D gene call, TRBD1, has no DNA to confirm it. The CDR3 consists of 14 residues. CDR1 is SNHLY and CDR2 is FYNNEI in the germline V gene. CDR3 residues: CASSELGQGYEQYF.

V is TRBV5-1 and J is TRBJ1-1. There are 13 residues in the CDR3. The germline gives CDR1 SGHRS, CDR2 YFSETQ. CDR3 residues: CASSLDFGTEAFF. The variable domain in full, with the rest retrieved from reference TRBV5-1 and TRBJ1-1, is KAGVTQTPRYLIKTRGQQVTLSCSPISGHRSVSWYQQTPGQGLQFLFEYFSETQRNKGNFPGRFSGRQFSNSRSEMNVSTLELGDSALYLCASSLDFGTEAFFGQGTRLTVV.

The chain employs TRBV7-2 and TRBJ2-1; TCRdb gives TRBD1 as the D gene, but with no DNA this cannot be confirmed. CDR1 is SGHTA and CDR2 is FQGNSA in the germline V gene. The CDR3 contains 16 residues. The CDR3 here is CASSLNGPGFYNEQFF.

The V gene is TRBV20-1, the J gene TRBJ2-7; there is no DNA to check the TCRdb D call of TRBD1. The CDR3 length is 15 residues. Germline V lookup: CDR1 DFQATT, CDR2 SNEGSKA (reference sequence). The CDR3 reads CSARDHSGRGYEQYF.

The V gene is TRBV7-2, the J gene TRBJ2-4; TCRdb outputs TRBD1, but without DNA this stays unchecked. This CDR3 has 23 residues. Germline V gene data show CDR1 as SGHTA and CDR2 as FQGNSA. CDR3 in amino acids: CASSLWSPLTADPALLAKNIQYF.

The chain carries TRBV30 and TRBJ1-5; TCRdb gives TRBD1 as the D gene, but with no DNA this cannot be confirmed. Germline V gives CDR1 GTSNPN, CDR2 SVGIG (reference sequence). There are 14 residues in the CDR3. CDR3 protein: CAWSFPRGGQPQHF.

The rearrangement joins TRBV5-8 to TRBJ2-4; TCRdb selects TRBD2, and the lack of DNA leaves this call unchecked. The V gene's germline CDR1 is SGHTS and CDR2 YDEGEE. The CDR3 has 17 residues. The CDR3: CASSSQGDFLAKNIQYF.

The chain has TRBV9 and TRBJ2-1; TCRdb returns TRBD1, unconfirmable since there is no DNA. The CDR3 covers 15 residues. CDR1 SGDLS and CDR2 YYNGEE come from the germline V gene. CDR3 residues: CASSPRSLGKEEQFF.

CDR3 residues: CSAHRGGEAFF. V usage is TRBV20-1 and J usage is TRBJ1-1; as DNA is missing, the TRBD1 call by TCRdb cannot be tested. Germline CDR1 DFQATT, CDR2 SNEGSKA (reference sequence). This CDR3 spans 11 amino acids.

V gene TRBV27 combines with J gene TRBJ1-2. The CDR3 has 14 residues. In germline, CDR1 is MNHEY, CDR2 SMNVEV (reference sequence). CDR3 in amino acids: CASSLTSGVYGYTF.

The chain recombines TRBV10-3 with TRBJ2-2; TCRdb selects TRBD1, and the lack of DNA leaves this call unchecked. Germline V gene data show CDR1 as ENHRY and CDR2 as SYGVKD. This CDR3 is 15 amino acids long. The CDR3 here is CAISPDRGRSGELFF.

The V gene is TRBV29-1, the J gene TRBJ1-1; the TCRdb D gene call, TRBD1, has no DNA to confirm it. The CDR3 covers 13 residues. Germline CDR1 SQVTM, CDR2 ANQGSEA. The CDR3 is CSVRDTLNTEAFF.

This rearrangement joins TRBV6-2 or TRBV6-3 to TRBJ1-1; there is no DNA to check the TCRdb D call of TRBD1. CDR1 MNHEY and CDR2 SVGEGT come from the germline V gene. CDR3 size: 17 residues. This chain's CDR3 is CASSPDRGRPKNTEAFF.

The chain carries TRBV19 and TRBJ2-1; checking the TCRdb D call of TRBD1 is not possible without DNA. Germline V gives CDR1 LNHDA, CDR2 SQIVND (reference sequence). CDR3 length equals 14 residues. The CDR3 reads CASSTGWEYNEQFF.

The CDR3 region is CASSSTRETQYF. The chain joins TRBV28 to TRBJ2-5; TCRdb's D call, TRBD2, is unchecked because there is no DNA. The germline V gene has CDR1 MDHEN and CDR2 SYDVKM. This CDR3 has 12 residues.